These 28 T cell receptor beta chains originate from one sample sequenced in a study of T cell responses to AZD1222 COVID-19 vaccine. The repertoire was sequenced with immunoSEQ multiplex PCR; TCRdb's copy has only in-frame clones and lacks some. The repertoire consists of roughly 100,000 clones, with about nine tenths occurring once and the leading ten covering roughly 5.1%. This specimen was peripheral blood, taken on day 0 of AZD1222 vaccination. Receptors were obtained from an adult in good health.

The genes are TRBV19 and TRBJ2-2; D perhaps matches TRBD2 (6 bases). The CDR3 is 15 amino acids. V dropped 2 bases and J dropped 2 bases, with 9 bases sitting between them. In germline, CDR1 is LNHDA, CDR2 SQIVND (reference sequence). DNA for the CDR3: TGTGCCAGTAGTATACTAGCGACAAACACCGGGGAGCTGTTTTTT. This codes for CASSILATNTGELFF.

This chain links TRBV5-1 with TRBJ2-5, with TRBD1 matching over 10 bases. The CDR3 covers 15 residues. CDR1 is SGHRS, CDR2 YFSETQ, per germline. V gave up 0 bases and J gave up 7 bases; unmatched junction bases: 6. The CDR3 protein is CASSLDPGTGVTQYF. CDR3 DNA sequence: TGCGCCAGCAGCTTGGATCCCGGGACAGGGGTGACCCAGTACTTC.

This rearrangement joins TRBV5-1 to TRBJ1-2; 11 bases agree with TRBD1. Germline trimming cut 3 bases from V and 4 bases from J; bases unmatched to any gene: 11. Germline V lookup: CDR1 SGHRS, CDR2 YFSETQ. The CDR3 has 17 residues. CDR3 loop: CASSSNSGQGAIYGYTF. The CDR3 nucleotides are TGCGCCAGCAGCTCGAATTCAGGACAGGGGGCTATCTATGGCTACACCTTC.

The chain employs TRBV12-3 or TRBV12-4 and TRBJ1-6; D remains ambiguous. The CDR3 length is 13 residues. The V end was cut by 1 base, the J end by 5 bases, with 3 bases between. The CDR3 protein is CASSLVNNSPLHF. As DNA, the CDR3 is TGTGCCAGCAGTTTAGTGAATAATTCACCCCTCCACTTT.

This rearrangement joins TRBV15 to TRBJ2-1; TRBD2 might be the D (5 bases). From germline, CDR1 is LNHNV and CDR2 YYDKDF (reference sequence). This CDR3 spans 15 amino acids. Trimming left V 1 base short and J 0 bases short, with 7 bases between. CDR3 DNA sequence: TGTGCCACCAGCAGAGGGACTGGCTCCTACAATGAGCAGTTCTTC. Amino acids: CATSRGTGSYNEQFF.

The J gene is TRBJ2-2, the V gene TRBV24-1, with D tentatively TRBD1 or TRBD2 (5 bases each). The CDR3 sequence is 13 residues long. Germline V CDR1 and CDR2: KGHDR, SFDVKD. With 12 bases removed from V and 5 bases from J, the gap between germline ends came to 15 bases. The CDR3 coding sequence is TGTGCCGAAAGGGGAGCCCCAACCGGGGAGCTGTTTTTT. Translating gives CAERGAPTGELFF.

The chain has TRBV19 and TRBJ1-2, with a tentative D call TRBD1 (6 bases). V dropped 5 bases and J dropped 4 bases, with 11 bases sitting between them. Germline V gene data show CDR1 as LNHDA and CDR2 as SQIVND (reference sequence). This CDR3 spans 13 amino acids. The CDR3, as DNA: TGTGCCAGTAGTGGGGACACTGTCTATGGCTACACCTTC. This gives the protein CASSGDTVYGYTF.

The J gene is TRBJ2-7, the V gene TRBV28; the D call may be TRBD1 or TRBD2 (6 bases each). CDR3 length: 13 amino acids. V was pared by 11 bases and J by 5 bases, with 19 bases between. Germline V lookup: CDR1 MDHEN, CDR2 SYDVKM. In DNA, the CDR3 is TGTGCCCTAGGGGGGCAGGCTCCCAACGAGCAGTACTTC. Its protein product is CALGGQAPNEQYF.

This clone was seen once. The gene calls are TRBV6-2 or TRBV6-3 and TRBJ1-2; 7 nucleotides agree with TRBD1. From germline, CDR1 is MNHEY and CDR2 SVGEGT. Trimming removed 2 bases from V and 4 bases from J; junction bases left unmatched: 7. The CDR3 totals 15 residues. The CDR3 here is CASSYEQAGGYGYTF. DNA of the CDR3: TGTGCCAGCAGTTACGAGCAGGCAGGGGGCTATGGCTACACCTTC.

The V call is TRBV19, the J call TRBJ1-5; D remains ambiguous. V shed 3 bases and J shed 8 bases, with 8 bases lying between them. This CDR3 comprises 12 residues. The germline V gene encodes CDR1 LNHDA and CDR2 SQIVND (reference sequence). The CDR3 region is CASSMREEPQHF. In DNA, the CDR3 is TGTGCCAGTAGTATGAGAGAAGAGCCCCAGCATTTT.

The genes are TRBV30 and TRBJ2-7, with 12 bases that match TRBD2. The germline V gene encodes CDR1 GTSNPN and CDR2 SVGIG (reference sequence). Germline trimming cut 8 bases from V and 0 bases from J; bases unmatched to any gene: 5. The CDR3 spans 14 residues. Written as DNA, the CDR3 is TGTGCCAGCGTGACTAGCGGGAGCTCCTACGAGCAGTACTTC. It specifies CASVTSGSSYEQYF.

The chain couples TRBV28 to TRBJ2-7; TRBD2 matches 10 bases. This CDR3 has 15 amino acids. Germline V gene data show CDR1 as MDHEN and CDR2 as SYDVKM. Germline trimming cut 3 bases from V and 6 bases from J; bases unmatched to any gene: 8. CDR3 amino acids: CASSLAKAGGTEQYF. CDR3 sequence (DNA): TGTGCCAGCAGTTTGGCTAAAGCGGGAGGGACCGAGCAGTACTTC.

V and J are TRBV24-1 and TRBJ2-2, with 7 positions matching TRBD1. Germline V lookup: CDR1 KGHDR, CDR2 SFDVKD. The CDR3 spans 14 residues. Trimming at V came to 7 bases and at J to 8 bases, leaving 9 bases not matched to a gene. DNA for the CDR3: TGTGCCACCAGCCGAGAGACAGGGTCTGGGGAGCTGTTTTTT. As protein: CATSRETGSGELFF.

The rearrangement joins TRBV19 to TRBJ1-1; D is unclear. V shed 3 bases and J shed 0 bases, with 11 bases lying between them. CDR3 length: 15 amino acids. The germline gives CDR1 LNHDA, CDR2 SQIVND (reference sequence). The CDR3 DNA reads TGTGCCAGTAGTATTTGGCCCGGGGTGAACACTGAAGCTTTCTTT. It encodes CASSIWPGVNTEAFF.

This chain connects TRBV12-3 or TRBV12-4 to TRBJ1-1; 7 bases fit TRBD1. This CDR3 is built from 11 residues. V shed 5 bases and J 10 bases; nucleotides not matched to a gene: 4. The chain's CDR3 is CASSRDSTAFF. In DNA form, the CDR3 reads TGTGCCAGCAGTCGGGACAGCACAGCTTTCTTT.

This chain joins TRBV3-1 (or the pseudogene TRBV3-2) and TRBJ2-5; TRBD2 agrees at 7 bases. Trimming at V came to 6 bases and at J to 0 bases, leaving 7 bases not matched to a gene. Germline V lookup: CDR1 LGHDT, CDR2 YNNKEL (reference sequence). The CDR3 covers 15 residues. Here the CDR3 DNA reads TGTGCCAGCAGACCAACAGCGGGGTACCAAGAGACCCAGTACTTC. Protein sequence: CASRPTAGYQETQYF.

The chain employs TRBV3-1 (or the pseudogene TRBV3-2) and TRBJ2-7; 13 bases are a match to TRBD2. CDR1 is LGHDT, CDR2 YNNKEL, per germline (reference sequence). This CDR3 is 20 amino acids long. V trimming: 4 bases; J trimming: 3 bases; junction bases outside the gene matches: 18. CDR3 nucleotides: TGTGCCAGCAGCCCACGGCTTCCGGGACTAGCGGGAAAGCGAAGCTACGAGCAGTACTTC. This encodes CASSPRLPGLAGKRSYEQYF.

This clone showed up just once. This chain joins TRBV4-1 and TRBJ1-2; no firm D call. This CDR3 spans 14 amino acids. From germline, CDR1 is MGHRA and CDR2 YSYEKL. Trimming cost V 0 bases and J 8 bases, with 13 bases left between them. This CDR3 is CASSQDSGLGGYTF. The CDR3 DNA follows: TGCGCCAGCAGCCAAGATAGTGGGCTGGGGGGCTACACCTTC.

This clone was found once. At one end the junction does not follow the germline gene, possibly because of a read error. The genes are TRBV19 and TRBJ2-2; 14 bases line up with TRBD2. Germline V gene data show CDR1 as LNHDA and CDR2 as SQIVND (reference sequence). CDR3 length: 15 amino acids. CDR3 amino acids: CASRGTSGSAGELFF. CDR3 nucleotide sequence: TGTGCTAGTAGAGGGACTAGCGGGAGTGCCGGGGAGCTGTTTTTT.

The chain is built from TRBV18 and TRBJ1-5, with TRBD1 matching 7 bases. The CDR3 extends over 14 amino acids. Germline V lookup: CDR1 KGHSH, CDR2 LQKENI. Germline trimming cut 6 bases from V and 6 bases from J; bases unmatched to any gene: 8. The CDR3 bases are TGTGCCAGCTCGAACGGCAGGGGGGGTCAGCCCCAGCATTTT. Its protein is CASSNGRGGQPQHF. Supplemented by reference TRBV18 and TRBJ1-5, the full variable domain reads NAGVMQNPRHLVRRRGQEARLRCSPMKGHSHVYWYRQLPEEGLKFMVYLQKENIIDESGMPKERFSAEFPKEGPSILRIQQVVRGDSAAYFCASSNGRGGQPQHFGDGTRLSIL.

The chain couples TRBV19 to TRBJ2-2, with a tentative D call TRBD2 (5 bases). Germline assignment: CDR1 LNHDA and CDR2 SQIVND (reference sequence). V lost 6 bases, J lost 7 bases, and 12 bases lay in between. CDR3 length equals 13 residues. The CDR3 is CASRPDRGGELFF. CDR3 in DNA: TGTGCCAGTAGACCCGATCGGGGCGGGGAGCTGTTTTTT. The entire variable domain, with the rest obtained from reference TRBV19 and TRBJ2-2, is as follows: DGGITQSPKYLFRKEGQNVTLSCEQNLNHDAMYWYRQDPGQGLRLIYYSQIVNDFQKGDIAEGYSVSREKKESFPLTVTSAQKNPTAFYLCASRPDRGGELFFGEGSRLTVL.

V gene TRBV18 combines with J gene TRBJ2-1; 10 bases agree with TRBD2. Germline trimming cut 6 bases from V and 0 bases from J; bases unmatched to any gene: 5. From germline, CDR1 is KGHSH and CDR2 LQKENI. The CDR3 sequence is 16 residues long. CDR3 in DNA: TGTGCCAGCTCTCAACTAGCGGGAAGCTCCTACAATGAGCAGTTCTTC. It is translated as CASSQLAGSSYNEQFF.

This chain connects TRBV7-7 to TRBJ1-3, with D possibly being TRBD1 (5 bases). Trimming pared 6 bases from V and 0 bases from J, leaving 12 bases between. This CDR3 region has 15 residues. The germline V gene encodes CDR1 SSHAT and CDR2 FNYEAQ (reference sequence). CDR3 amino acids: CASSRDSHSGNTIYF. CDR3 bases: TGTGCCAGCAGTCGCGACAGCCACTCTGGAAACACCATATATTTT.

The gene calls are TRBV3-1 (or the pseudogene TRBV3-2) and TRBJ1-5, with 9 nucleotides matching TRBD1. V lost 4 bases and J lost 9; bases outside the gene matches: 7. CDR1 is LGHDT and CDR2 is YNNKEL in the germline V gene (reference sequence). CDR3 length: 14 amino acids. The CDR3, as DNA: TGTGCCAGCAGCCCCGGGACAGGGTTTGCGCCCCAGCATTTT. Its protein product is CASSPGTGFAPQHF.

The chain joins TRBV5-4 to TRBJ2-5; 12 nucleotides line up with TRBD2. Germline values: CDR1 SGHNT, CDR2 YYREEE (reference sequence). After removal of 0 bases from V and 7 bases from J, the junction contained 4 bases not matched to a gene. There are 15 residues in the CDR3. CDR3 amino acids: CASSLGLAGEGTQYF. In DNA form, the CDR3 reads TGTGCCAGCAGCTTGGGACTAGCGGGAGAGGGGACCCAGTACTTC.

The V call is TRBV9, the J call TRBJ1-3; maybe TRBD1 (6 bases). Germline CDR1 and CDR2: SGDLS and YYNGEE. Trimming pared 0 bases from V and 2 bases from J, leaving 15 bases between. The CDR3 consists of 17 residues. The DNA for the CDR3 is TGTGCCAGCAGCGTAGCTGGGGGCCAGTTGCCTGGAAACACCATATATTTT. It encodes CASSVAGGQLPGNTIYF.

The chain has TRBV19 and TRBJ1-5; 7 bases are shared with TRBD1. J was trimmed by 3 bases and V by 8 bases; bases with no gene match: 7. The germline gives CDR1 LNHDA, CDR2 SQIVND (reference sequence). The CDR3 covers 14 residues. CDR3 protein: CASRGGQDNQPQHF. The CDR3, as DNA: TGTGCCAGTCGCGGAGGACAGGACAATCAGCCCCAGCATTTT.

V and J are TRBV28 and TRBJ2-1; 10 bases are shared with TRBD2. With V trimmed by 2 bases and J by 8 bases, 6 bases remained unmatched. The CDR3 has 15 residues. Germline V gene data show CDR1 as MDHEN and CDR2 as SYDVKM. CDR3: CASSLRSGRGHEQFF. CDR3 coding DNA: TGTGCCAGCAGTTTACGGAGCGGGAGGGGGCATGAGCAGTTCTTC.